Below are 29 T cell receptor beta chains sequenced from a single sample in a study of identical twins' blood T cells. TCRdb fed the 5' RACE reads into MiXCR, producing one record per CDR3 protein. The sample consists of around 380,000 distinct CDR3 sequences, roughly 27% of them appearing once. The sample consisted of PBMCs. These receptors came from a woman aged 18-49 years in good health.

This clonotype was seen ten or more times. The gene calls are TRBV5-1 and TRBJ1-1; possibly TRBD1 for D (6 bases). V lost 6 bases and J 0 bases, leaving 15 bases between the germline ends. Germline V gene sequence: CDR1 SGHRS, CDR2 YFSETQ. This CDR3 spans 15 amino acids. The CDR3 nucleotides are TGCGCCAGCACCGAGCAGGGGTCTATGAACACTGAAGCTTTCTTT. Translated, it gives CASTEQGSMNTEAFF.

This clonotype was observed a few times. The V call is TRBV2, the J call TRBJ1-3, with 10 bases aligning to TRBD1. The CDR3 contains 15 residues. The J segment lost 5 bases and the V segment lost 3 bases, leaving 4 bases of the junction unmatched. CDR1 SNHLY and CDR2 FYNNEI come from the germline V gene. This CDR3 is CASSDTTGGRNTIYF. The CDR3 DNA sequence: TGTGCCAGCAGTGATACGACAGGGGGCCGAAACACCATATATTTT.

This clonotype occurred a few times. The rearrangement joins TRBV4-3 to TRBJ2-3; no definite D call. This CDR3 contains 15 residues. Germline V gene lookup returns CDR1 LGHNA and CDR2 YSLEER. V shed 0 bases and J shed 6 bases, with 13 bases lying between them. The CDR3 region has the DNA TGCGCCAGCAGCCAAGACGAGAGCTCCTGGGATACGCAGTATTTT. Translating gives CASSQDESSWDTQYF.

CDR3 sequence reads: CASNIQGTGELFF. CDR3 nucleotide sequence: TGTGCCAGCAACATACAGGGCACCGGGGAGCTGTTTTTT. The gene calls are TRBV2 and TRBJ2-2; maybe TRBD1 (6 bases). In germline, CDR1 is SNHLY, CDR2 FYNNEI. The CDR3 loop spans 13 amino acids. Between the trimmed V and J ends, which lost 7 bases and 4 bases, there was a span of 10 bases.

The rearrangement uses TRBV7-8 and TRBJ2-5, with unresolved D. CDR1 is SGHVS and CDR2 is FQNEAQ in the germline V gene. V gave up 6 bases and J gave up 0 bases, with 8 bases separating them. The CDR3 spans 13 residues. CDR3 protein: CASRRRYQETQYF. Written as DNA, the CDR3 is TGTGCCAGCAGGCGTAGGTACCAAGAGACCCAGTACTTC.

This clonotype has only one observation. The CDR3, as DNA: TGCGCCAGCAAGGAGTATAGTTCCAATAATTCACCCCTCCACTTT. It yields the protein CASKEYSSNNSPLHF. The chain couples TRBV5-1 to TRBJ1-6; no reliable D call. This CDR3 spans 15 amino acids. From germline, CDR1 is SGHRS and CDR2 YFSETQ. Trimming took 6 bases from V and 5 from J, leaving 15 bases between them.

This clonotype was seen only a few times. The genes are TRBV20-1 and TRBJ1-1; D unclear. Deletions cut 3 bases from V and 1 base from J, with 9 bases between. CDR1 DFQATT and CDR2 SNEGSKA come from the germline V gene (reference sequence). This CDR3 is built from 13 residues. The CDR3 protein is CSASGQQNTEAFF. Written as DNA, the CDR3 is TGCAGTGCTAGCGGGCAACAGAACACTGAAGCTTTCTTT.

This rearrangement joins TRBV11-3 to TRBJ2-5, with TRBD2 matching over 8 bases. With V trimmed by 5 bases and J by 5 bases, 10 bases remained unmatched. The CDR3 is 15 residues long. Germline loops: CDR1 SGHNT, CDR2 YENEEA. CDR3 residues: CASSPLAGLGETQYF. CDR3 nucleotide sequence: TGTGCCAGCAGCCCCTTAGCGGGGTTGGGCGAGACCCAGTACTTC.

This sequence joins TRBV5-1 and TRBJ2-1, with D possibly matching TRBD2 (7 bases). CDR3 size: 13 residues. Deletions cut 7 bases from V and 0 bases from J, with 8 bases between. Germline CDR1 SGHRS, CDR2 YFSETQ. CDR3 sequence reads: CASGGASYNEQFF. For the CDR3, the DNA is TGCGCCAGCGGGGGGGCCTCCTACAATGAGCAGTTCTTC.

This chain joins TRBV20-1 and TRBJ1-5, with a tentative D call TRBD1 (5 bases). The V and J ends lost 3 bases and 2 bases respectively, with 17 bases between them. The CDR3 is 16 amino acids. Germline V gives CDR1 DFQATT, CDR2 SNEGSKA (reference sequence). The CDR3 DNA is TGCAGTGCTAGTACAGCCCTCCGGGACGGCAATCAGCCCCAGCATTTT. This sequence encodes CSASTALRDGNQPQHF.

The CDR3 sequence: CASSSGGPRYEQYF. In DNA form, the CDR3 reads TGTGCCAGCAGTTCTGGTGGGCCCCGCTACGAGCAGTACTTC. V gene TRBV7-8 combines with J gene TRBJ2-7; D remains unclear. V shed 6 bases and J shed 3 bases, with 15 bases lying between them. The CDR3 length is 14 residues. In germline, CDR1 is SGHVS, CDR2 FQNEAQ.

The J gene is TRBJ1-1, the V gene TRBV6-1; D is possibly TRBD1 (6 bases). V was clipped by 1 base and J by 2 bases, with 11 bases between them. The CDR3 contains 15 residues. Germline V gene data show CDR1 as MNHNS and CDR2 as SASEGT. The CDR3 nucleotides read TGTGCCAGCAGTGAAGGAAGACAGGCAAACACTGAAGCTTTCTTT. It specifies CASSEGRQANTEAFF.

The V and J genes are TRBV30 and TRBJ2-4; 9 bases map to TRBD2. J gave up 7 bases and V 1 base, and 5 bases lay outside the gene matches. This CDR3 comprises 14 residues. Germline V gives CDR1 GTSNPN, CDR2 SVGIG (reference sequence). CDR3 in amino acids: CAWSGSGSRNIQYF. The CDR3 DNA sequence: TGTGCCTGGAGTGGTAGCGGGAGCAGGAACATTCAGTACTTC.

J is TRBJ2-1 and V is TRBV19; 8 bases align to TRBD2. With 5 bases clipped from V and 4 bases from J, the junction kept 4 bases outside the gene matches. CDR3 size: 14 residues. The germline CDR1 and CDR2 sequences are LNHDA and SQIVND (reference sequence). The CDR3 DNA is TGTGCCAGTAGTCCTAGCGGGCCGTACAATGAGCAGTTCTTC. Translated, it gives CASSPSGPYNEQFF.

The gene calls are TRBV6-5 and TRBJ1-2, with 8 bases aligning to TRBD1. This CDR3 is built from 14 residues. CDR1 and CDR2 (germline): MNHEY, SVGAGI. V was pared by 1 base and J by 5 bases, with 3 bases of the junction left unmatched. The CDR3: CASSYYGTGYGYTF. CDR3 bases: TGTGCCAGCAGTTACTATGGGACAGGATATGGCTACACCTTC.

This clonotype occurred a few times. This chain connects TRBV4-1 to TRBJ2-1, with TRBD2 matching 7 bases. The J segment lost 11 bases and the V segment lost 2 bases, leaving 6 bases of the junction unmatched. The CDR3 has 13 residues. Germline CDR1 is MGHRA and CDR2 is YSYEKL. CDR3 nucleotide sequence: TGCGCCAGCAGCCAACATACTAGCGAGAAGCAGTTCTTC. Translation gives CASSQHTSEKQFF.

The chain is built from TRBV20-1 and TRBJ2-5; 8 bases map to TRBD1. Germline assignment: CDR1 DFQATT and CDR2 SNEGSKA (reference sequence). Trimming cost V 0 bases and J 5 bases; bases outside gene matches: 17. This CDR3 has 18 amino acids. This chain's CDR3 is CSARDVQGENRVRETQYF. Here the CDR3 DNA reads TGCAGTGCTAGAGATGTACAGGGGGAAAATAGAGTTAGGGAGACCCAGTACTTC.

This clonotype appeared a few times. V and J are TRBV7-9 and TRBJ1-2; D is possibly TRBD1 (5 bases). Deletions cut 3 bases from V and 8 bases from J, with 10 bases between. The germline V gene has CDR1 SEHNR and CDR2 FQNEAQ (reference sequence). The CDR3 totals 12 residues. The CDR3 DNA reads TGTGCCAGCAGCTTCGGACAAGAAGGCTACACCTTC. Translated, it gives CASSFGQEGYTF.

The J gene is TRBJ2-3, the V gene TRBV7-6, with 11 bases identical to TRBD2. From germline, CDR1 is SGHVS and CDR2 FNYEAQ. CDR3 length: 15 residues. Trimming removed 3 bases from V and 7 bases from J; junction bases left unmatched: 6. This chain's CDR3 is CASSFASGRIYTQYF. In DNA, the CDR3 is TGTGCCAGCAGCTTCGCTAGCGGGAGGATTTATACGCAGTATTTT. Together with reference TRBV7-6 and TRBJ2-3, the CDR3 gives the full variable domain: GAGVSQSPRYKVTKRGQDVALRCDPISGHVSLYWYRQALGQGPEFLTYFNYEAQQDKSGLPNDRFSAERPEGSISTLTIQRTEQRDSAMYRCASSFASGRIYTQYFGPGTRLTVL.

In this sample, this clonotype turned up many times. This chain connects TRBV7-2 to TRBJ1-1, with D uncertain. V was trimmed by 2 bases and J by 4 bases, leaving 8 bases between them. In germline, CDR1 is SGHTA, CDR2 FQGNSA. This CDR3 contains 13 residues. The CDR3 bases are TGTGCCAGCAGCTTATCCCTGAGCACTGAAGCTTTCTTT. Its translation is CASSLSLSTEAFF.

Details on this clonotype: A much larger clone lies a single base off, so this may be a read error. CDR3 DNA: TGCGCCAGCAGCGCCGTTACAGGGCCCTCCTATGGCTACACCTTC. Its translation: CASSAVTGPSYGYTF. The V and J genes are TRBV5-1 and TRBJ1-2; D may be TRBD1 (6 bases). Trimming took 4 bases from V and 4 from J, leaving 17 bases between them. The CDR3 sequence is 15 residues long. Looked up from germline, CDR1 is SGHRS and CDR2 is YFSETQ.

This clonotype was counted ten times or more. This chain uses TRBV10-3 with TRBJ2-7; possible D gene TRBD1, 6 bases. This CDR3 region has 14 residues. V was clipped by 5 bases and J by 0 bases, with 11 bases between them. CDR1 and CDR2 (germline): ENHRY, SYGVKD. In DNA form, the CDR3 reads TGTGCCATCAGTCCCCGGGACATCTCCTACGAGCAGTACTTC. Translation gives CAISPRDISYEQYF.

The chain has TRBV6-2 or TRBV6-3 and TRBJ2-3, with TRBD2 identical over 12 bases. CDR1 is MNHEY and CDR2 is SVGEGT in the germline V gene. CDR3 length equals 18 residues. The J segment lost 6 bases and the V segment lost 4 bases, leaving 14 bases of the junction unmatched. The CDR3 reads CASSLDVTSGSLLDTQYF. The CDR3 nucleotides read TGTGCCAGCAGTTTGGACGTGACTAGCGGGAGTTTATTGGATACGCAGTATTTT.

The J gene is TRBJ2-1, the V gene TRBV5-1; D uncertain. The V gene lost 2 bases and the J gene lost 3 bases, with 9 bases spanning the gap. Looked up from germline, CDR1 is SGHRS and CDR2 is YFSETQ. The CDR3 has 14 amino acids. CDR3 DNA: TGCGCCAGCAGCTTTGGTCAACTCTACAATGAGCAGTTCTTC. Amino acid sequence: CASSFGQLYNEQFF.

This clonotype was counted only a few times. The chain links TRBV19 to TRBJ1-2, with TRBD1 as a possible D gene (5 bases). Germline assignment: CDR1 LNHDA and CDR2 SQIVND (reference sequence). The CDR3 has 12 amino acids. V lost 11 bases to trimming and J lost 4 bases, with 14 bases between them. CDR3 DNA sequence: TGTGCCTCCTCACATGGGGGCTATGGCTACACCTTC. It is translated as CASSHGGYGYTF.

This chain joins TRBV9 and TRBJ2-1; weak D call: TRBD2 (6 bases). Trimming cost V 4 bases and J 7 bases, with 18 bases left between them. This CDR3 contains 15 residues. Germline lookup yields CDR1 SGDLS and CDR2 YYNGEE. The CDR3 here is CASSPGTTSSNEQFF. CDR3 nucleotides: TGTGCCAGCAGCCCCGGCACGACTAGTAGTAATGAGCAGTTCTTC.

Of note for this clonotype: One end of the junction fails to match germline, which may point to a read error. This CDR3 reads CASSFLILEYSDQPQHF. The CDR3 DNA reads as TGTGCCAGCAGTTTCCTCATCCTAGAATATAGCGATCAGCCCCAGCATTTT. This sequence joins TRBV12-3 or TRBV12-4 and TRBJ1-5; no firm D call. The CDR3 loop spans 17 amino acids.

The rearrangement uses TRBV20-1 and TRBJ1-2; TRBD1 aligns across 9 bases. Trimming at V came to 6 bases and at J to 8 bases, leaving 16 bases not matched to a gene. Germline V gene data show CDR1 as DFQATT and CDR2 as SNEGSKA (reference sequence). This CDR3 contains 15 residues. CDR3 sequence: CSAVNRDRVSDGYTF. The CDR3 DNA sequence: TGCAGTGCCGTTAACCGGGACAGGGTTTCCGACGGCTACACCTTC.

This clonotype was seen only a few times. The V and J genes are TRBV19 and TRBJ2-3; maybe TRBD1 (6 bases). V dropped 2 bases and J dropped 2 bases, with 11 bases sitting between them. Germline CDR1 LNHDA, CDR2 SQIVND (reference sequence). This CDR3 is built from 15 residues. In nucleotides, the CDR3 is TGTGCCAGTAGTATAACGGACAGTCTCACAGATACGCAGTATTTT. Translating gives CASSITDSLTDTQYF.